A selection of T cell receptor beta chains follows, all from one sample in a study of blood T cell repertoires in COVID-19. Sequencing was performed with immunoSEQ multiplex PCR; in TCRdb, only in-frame clones are kept and a portion is missing. The sample has roughly 30,000 clones; about 85% are singletons. The sample taken for sequencing was peripheral blood. The source of these receptors is a human donor in a cohort sampled during active COVID-19. Both conserved end residues are part of each CDR3. A D gene is named only where the DNA matches it firmly. Size is omitted from some rows. Given values are once, few, many or a class for expanded clones.

J: TRBJ2-1
size: NA
length: 14
D: TRBD2
V: TRBV5-1
DNA: TGCGCCAGCAGCTCTAGCGGGGGATTAAATGAGCAGTTCTTC
CDR3: CASSSSGGLNEQFF

J: TRBJ1-5
size: NA
length: 13
D: NA
V: TRBV29-1
DNA: TGCAGCGTTGGACAGAATCGCAATCAGCCCCAGCATTTT
CDR3: CSVGQNRNQPQHF

J: TRBJ1-3
size: NA
length: 17
D: TRBD1
V: TRBV5-1
DNA: TGCGCCAGCAGCTTAAGTTCTGGGACAGGAGCTGGAAACACCATATATTTT
CDR3: CASSLSSGTGAGNTIYF

J: TRBJ1-4
size: NA
length: 15
D: NA
V: TRBV5-1
DNA: TGCGCCAGCAGCTTGCAAGGGGCCCTTCGGGAGGGACTGTTTTTT
CDR3: CASSLQGALREGLFF

J: TRBJ1-6
size: NA
length: 16
D: NA
V: TRBV2
DNA: TGTGCCAGCAGTGCTCCCGGGACAAGACGTAATTCACCCCTCCACTTT
CDR3: CASSAPGTRRNSPLHF

J: TRBJ2-1
size: NA
length: 15
D: TRBD1
V: TRBV3-1/TRBV3-2
DNA: TGTGCCAGCAGCCAAGATCAAAAGGGGGCCAATGAGCAGTTCTTC
CDR3: CASSQDQKGANEQFF

J: TRBJ2-3
size: NA
length: 15
D: TRBD2
V: TRBV30
DNA: TGTGCCTGGAGTTTGACTAGCGGGGGCACAGATACGCAGTATTTT
CDR3: CAWSLTSGGTDTQYF

J: TRBJ1-2
size: NA
length: 14
D: TRBD1
V: TRBV6-5
DNA: TGTGCCAGCAGTCGGGACAGAGAAAAATATGGCTACACCTTC
CDR3: CASSRDREKYGYTF

J: TRBJ1-2
size: NA
length: 14
D: TRBD1
V: TRBV6-6
DNA: TGTGCCAGCAGACTCCGGGACAGGGCCTATGGCTACACCTTC
CDR3: CASRLRDRAYGYTF

J: TRBJ2-7
size: NA
length: 14
D: NA
V: TRBV6-1
DNA: TGTGCCAGCAGTGAAATGGAGGGCCGCTACGAGCAGTACTTC
CDR3: CASSEMEGRYEQYF

J: TRBJ2-7
size: NA
length: 12
D: NA
V: TRBV3-1/TRBV3-2
DNA: TGTGCCAGCAGCCAAGAATTCGGGGAGCAGTACTTC
CDR3: CASSQEFGEQYF

J: TRBJ1-4
size: NA
length: 16
D: NA
V: TRBV5-1
DNA: TGCGCCAGCAGCTTGGTTGCACAGACAACTAATGAAAAACTGTTTTTT
CDR3: CASSLVAQTTNEKLFF

J: TRBJ2-1
size: NA
length: 12
D: NA
V: TRBV7-9
DNA: TGTGCCAGCAGCGACTCAGCAAATGAGCAGTTCTTC
CDR3: CASSDSANEQFF

J: TRBJ1-4
size: NA
length: 16
D: NA
V: TRBV5-1
DNA: TGCGCCAGCAGCCTCTTCGAGTTTGCAACTAATGAAAAACTGTTTTTT
CDR3: CASSLFEFATNEKLFF

J: TRBJ2-2
size: NA
length: 15
D: NA
V: TRBV7-6
DNA: TGTGCCAGCAGCTCGAACTTCAACCCCACCGGGGAGCTGTTTTTT
CDR3: CASSSNFNPTGELFF

J: TRBJ1-1
size: NA
length: 13
D: NA
V: TRBV7-7
DNA: TGTGCCAGCAGTTCGCAGGTGAACACTGAAGCTTTCTTT
CDR3: CASSSQVNTEAFF

J: TRBJ2-2
size: NA
length: 16
D: TRBD1
V: TRBV5-6
DNA: TGTGCCAGCAGCTTGGATAGGGACAGGGTCACCGGGGAGCTGTTTTTT
CDR3: CASSLDRDRVTGELFF

J: TRBJ2-7
size: NA
length: 16
D: TRBD1
V: TRBV12-5
DNA: TGTGCTAGTGGTTTGGTACCTCAGGACAGGGTGTACGAGCAGTACTTC
CDR3: CASGLVPQDRVYEQYF

J: TRBJ2-7
size: NA
length: 14
D: TRBD1
V: TRBV6-6
DNA: TGTGCCAGCAGTTCAAGCAGGGGGCGCGACGAGCAGTACTTC
CDR3: CASSSSRGRDEQYF

J: TRBJ2-1
size: NA
length: 16
D: TRBD2
V: TRBV11-2
DNA: TGTGCCAGCAGCTTCCTAGCGGGGAACTCCTACAATGAGCAGTTCTTC
CDR3: CASSFLAGNSYNEQFF

J: TRBJ2-1
size: NA
length: 17
D: TRBD2
V: TRBV3-1/TRBV3-2
DNA: TGTGCCAGCAGCCAAGATTTAACTAGCGGGAGTAGCGATGAGCAGTTCTTC
CDR3: CASSQDLTSGSSDEQFF

J: TRBJ1-5
size: NA
length: 13
D: TRBD1
V: TRBV29-1
DNA: TGCAGCGTCCGGGACAGTTCAAATCAGCCCCAGCATTTT
CDR3: CSVRDSSNQPQHF

J: TRBJ2-3
size: NA
length: 15
D: NA
V: TRBV5-1
DNA: TGCGCCAGCAGCCCCCGCCAAGGACAGACAGATACGCAGTATTTT
CDR3: CASSPRQGQTDTQYF

J: TRBJ1-3
size: NA
length: 14
D: NA
V: TRBV3-1/TRBV3-2
DNA: TGTGCCAGCAGCCAAGGGCAGGGAAGGGACACCATATATTTT
CDR3: CASSQGQGRDTIYF

J: TRBJ2-7
size: once
length: 14
D: TRBD1
V: TRBV2
DNA: TGTGCCAGCAGTGGACAGGGGGCGTTTGGAGAGCAGTACTTC
CDR3: CASSGQGAFGEQYF